This TCR beta chain comes out of a study of vaccination and CD4 T cells after COVID-19. Described treatment: roughly 11-day PBMC culture with coronavirus spike peptide pools or control peptides (ViraFEST assay). The CDR3 loop spans 14 amino acids. The germline gives CDR1 SNHLY, CDR2 FYNNEI. V dropped 6 bases and J dropped 1 base, with 9 bases sitting between them. The Oncomine TCR Beta short-read assay sequenced DNA from cultured CD4+ T cells. TCRdb fed the PCR reads into MiXCR, producing one record per CDR3 protein. This sample has about 13,000 distinct CDR3 sequences, with 60% to 80% found just once. This clonotype was seen a single time. What it binds is not known.

The specimen was CD4+ T cells from blood, cultured in vitro, collected after SARS-CoV-2 vaccination. The receptor comes from a human donor who received a COVID-19 vaccine. The genes are TRBV2 and TRBJ2-2; D is possibly TRBD1 (6 bases). Here the CDR3 DNA reads TGTGCCAGCAGGCCGGACAGGAACACCGGGGAGCTGTTTTTT. This encodes CASRPDRNTGELFF. The whole variable domain, filled in from reference TRBV2 and TRBJ2-2, reads EPEVTQTPSHQVTQMGQEVILRCVPISNHLYFYWYRQILGQKVEFLVSFYNNEISEKSEIFDDQFSVERPDGSNFTLKIRSTKLEDSAMYFCASRPDRNTGELFFGEGSRLTVL.